The clone carrying this T cell receptor beta chain was seen a few times. The data stem from a study of control samples from healthy donors and cancer patients. Data came from immunoSEQ multiplex PCR; TCRdb stores just in-frame clones and leaves some out. The sample lists 100,000 to 150,000 clones, more than 75% occurring once. The length of the CDR3 is 14 residues. In germline, CDR1 is MNHNY, CDR2 SVGAGI (reference sequence). V was pared by 5 bases and J by 2 bases, with 13 bases between. The origin of this receptor is a man aged 60 to 75 in good health. The chain is built from TRBV6-6 and TRBJ2-7, with D hard to call. The sequencing sample was made of blood. CDR3 nucleotide sequence: TGTGCCAGCAGTGTACCTAGTGAAACCTACGAGCAGTACTTC. It codes for CASSVPSETYEQYF.